This TCR beta chain was found in a study of monozygotic twins with inflammatory bowel disease (dated by TCRdb to 2018 to 2020). Broadly, across the study: A total of some 28 monozygotic twin pairs were included in the full study, comprising nine German pairs (four IBD-concordant, five IBD-discordant) and 19 IBD-discordant Danish pairs. Disease-associated traits were sought mainly through comparisons between IBD patients and their genetically identical healthy co-twins within discordant pairs. Each individual had, on average, about 151 000 unique TCRalpha sequences and 181 000 unique TCRbeta sequences available for analysis. What the research found in general, with its limitations: Differing immunosuppressive treatments among patients may have added background noise and inter-individual variability to the repertoires. A decrease in TCRbeta repertoire diversity, as measured by inverse Simpson index, was observed in IBD patients compared with their healthy co-twins. No single strong signal or clonotype linked to IBD turned up in the results, so the idea that one exists was not supported. Repertoire similarity did not differ between concordant and discordant twins, which could be due to limited statistical power. The analysis was unable to tell apart different T cell subtypes. Compared with healthy twins, IBD patients shared fewer clonotypes with other individuals, and the difference was most pronounced in patients with signs of disease activity.

The library was produced with 5' RACE. Each TCR library was prepared from about 4,000 ng of total RNA. For each sample, cDNA synthesis was carried out in eight separate reactions using SMARTScribe reverse transcriptase. During cDNA synthesis, unique molecular identifiers containing a 6-nucleotide sample barcode were introduced by template switching. TCRalpha and TCRbeta cDNA was amplified in two nested PCRs of 16 and 9 cycles, and bead purification was carried out after each PCR. Before amplification, cDNA was treated with uracil DNA-glycosylase and purified using the QIAquick PCR purification kit. The second PCR added Illumina TruSeq-compatible adapters along with sample-specific barcodes. TapeStation and Qubit were used to check library quality and concentration, and about 5 ng of each library was pooled. The pooled libraries were sequenced with 2 x 100 bp reads and custom sequencing primers on an Illumina HiSeq2500 single-index Rapid Run. In the original analysis: MiGEC version 1.2.6 was used for UMI-based consensus assembly to correct PCR and sequencing errors. MiXCR version 2.1.1 was used to carry out V(D)J alignment, clonotype assembly and CDR3 extraction. Gene usage, clonotype sharing and MAIT/NKT TCR abundance were normalised by analysing the top 1000, 10 000 and 20 000 clonotypes per sample. Diversity was computed as the inverse Simpson index with the vegan R package after downsampling to 27 000 UMIs. Paired Mann-Whitney U tests were applied to discordant twin pairs, with Benjamini-Hochberg correction for multiple testing. Following TCRdb reprocessing, every CDR3 protein sequence forms one entry, and DNA is not provided. TCRdb assigned the V and J calls; the authors' analysis was not used. The table held for this sample gives 300,000 to 400,000 distinct CDR3 sequences. The biggest ten clones account for roughly 2% of the sample.

Inclusive of the bounding cysteine and phenylalanine, the CDR3 is 11 residues long. The DNA is unrecorded. An approximately 2.6 ml peripheral blood sample was drawn into PAXgene tubes per donor and stored at -80°C. Without T cell sorting, total RNA was isolated from whole blood using the PAXgene blood miRNA kit on an automated QIAcube. Peripheral blood from monozygotic twin pairs who were concordant or discordant for inflammatory bowel disease underwent deep TCRalpha and TCRbeta repertoire profiling using unique molecular barcoding. Smoking habits were recorded for all twin pairs, and individuals were classified as current, former or never smokers. For this clonotype: No cognate antigen has been identified for it.

Specimen: blood. The receptor chain draws on TRBV12-3 or TRBV12-4 and TRBJ2-5; TCRdb designates TRBD1, a call that cannot be tested without DNA. This TCR was recovered from a human donor with ulcerative colitis or Crohn's disease, or a healthy co-twin of an affected twin (not recorded which). The CDR3 protein: CASSFGGTQYF.